Below are 30 T cell receptor beta chains sequenced from a single sample in a study of HIV-infected patients and healthy controls. No cell fractionation was done, so the repertoire covers all unsorted peripheral blood T cells. 400 to 550 ng RNA was reverse transcribed with alpha and beta constant-region primers. Alpha and beta chain libraries were made separately by chain-specific third strand synthesis with multiplexing indices. MiXCR was run by TCRdb on the 5' RACE reads, yielding one entry per CDR3 protein. This table holds roughly 9,700 distinct CDR3 sequences, around 8% found once. The sequenced sample consisted of blood. The receptors come from an adult in good health.

This clonotype appeared many times. This chain links TRBV6-1 with TRBJ2-3; D unclear. The CDR3 sequence is 14 residues long. V was cut by 2 bases and J by 0 bases, with 6 bases left in between. Germline-derived CDR1 and CDR2 are MNHNS and SASEGT. DNA of the CDR3: TGTGCCAGCAGTGAAATGGGGAGCACAGATACGCAGTATTTT. Translated, it gives CASSEMGSTDTQYF.

This clonotype has ten or more counts. The rearrangement uses TRBV23-1 and TRBJ2-4, with 9 bases aligning to TRBD1. TRBV23-1 is given ORF status, its function remaining uncertain. The junction had 12 bases not matched to a gene; V was cut back by 6 bases and J by 0 bases. This CDR3 has 18 residues. CDR3 nucleotide sequence: TGCGCCAGCAGCCCCGACGGGACAGGGAAAATAGCCAAAAACATTCAGTACTTC. Amino acid sequence: CASSPDGTGKIAKNIQYF.

This clonotype appeared many times. The chain couples TRBV6-5 to TRBJ1-2; the D gene is possibly TRBD1 (5 bases). The V and J ends lost 5 bases and 4 bases respectively, with 17 bases between them. CDR3 length: 15 residues. The germline gives CDR1 MNHEY, CDR2 SVGAGI. The CDR3 DNA reads TGTGCCAGCAGTCCAGACGGGCAGGGTTCCTATGGCTACACCTTC. This gives the protein CASSPDGQGSYGYTF.

By frequency in the sample, this clonotype is medium-sized (0.01 to 0.1%). The rearrangement uses TRBV28 and TRBJ2-3; TRBD1 or TRBD2 may be the D gene (5 bases each). V lost 6 bases and J lost 1, with 11 bases in between. The CDR3 is 14 residues long. Looked up from germline, CDR1 is MDHEN and CDR2 is SYDVKM. CDR3 amino acids: CASRGTGGTDTQYF. As DNA, the CDR3 is TGTGCCAGCAGGGGGACGGGCGGCACAGATACGCAGTATTTT.

In its sample, this clonotype was seen many times. V gene TRBV4-2 combines with J gene TRBJ1-3, with D tentatively TRBD1 (6 bases). Trimming took 1 base from V and 0 from J, leaving 16 bases between them. Germline V lookup: CDR1 LGHNA, CDR2 YNFKEQ. The CDR3 sequence is 18 residues long. The CDR3 is CASSQVPITGSSGNTIYF. In DNA, the CDR3 is TGTGCCAGCAGCCAAGTACCGATCACAGGGAGCTCTGGAAACACCATATATTTT.

This clonotype was recorded many times. The chain joins TRBV5-6 to TRBJ2-1, with 8 bases matching TRBD1. The CDR3 is made up of 15 amino acids. Germline V gives CDR1 SGHDT, CDR2 YYEEEE. The V gene end was trimmed by 4 bases and the J gene end by 4 bases; junction bases not matched to a gene: 7. The DNA of the CDR3 is TGTGCCAGCAGCCCGCGGACAGGGTCGTACAATGAGCAGTTCTTC. Amino acid sequence: CASSPRTGSYNEQFF.

By proportion, this clonotype is medium-sized. V is TRBV6-5 and J is TRBJ1-1, with 8 bases matching TRBD1. V lost 5 bases and J lost 4; bases outside the gene matches: 6. The CDR3 runs to 14 residues. Germline V gives CDR1 MNHEY, CDR2 SVGAGI. The CDR3 nucleotides read TGTGCCAGCAGTACAACAGGGGGTAGCACTGAAGCTTTCTTT. Its protein is CASSTTGGSTEAFF.

Judged by abundance, this clonotype is medium-sized. The chain joins TRBV7-9 to TRBJ1-2, with D maybe TRBD1 (5 bases). From germline, CDR1 is SEHNR and CDR2 FQNEAQ (reference sequence). CDR3 length: 16 amino acids. V was clipped by 1 base and J by 4 bases, with 16 bases between them. The CDR3 region has the DNA TGTGCCAGCAGCTTAGTATTGTCAGGGTCCTCCTATGGCTACACCTTC. Translated: CASSLVLSGSSYGYTF.

This clonotype was counted ten times or more. The chain couples TRBV19 to TRBJ1-2; D gene unclear. In germline, CDR1 is LNHDA, CDR2 SQIVND (reference sequence). V lost 5 bases, J lost 7 bases, and 14 bases lay in between. The CDR3 totals 13 residues. The DNA of the CDR3 is TGTGCCAGTAGTTCTTCCCTCCTGGGTGGCTACACCTTC. Translating it yields CASSSSLLGGYTF. The variable domain in full, with the rest retrieved from reference TRBV19 and TRBJ1-2, is DGGITQSPKYLFRKEGQNVTLSCEQNLNHDAMYWYRQDPGQGLRLIYYSQIVNDFQKGDIAEGYSVSREKKESFPLTVTSAQKNPTAFYLCASSSSLLGGYTFGSGTRLTVV.

As to this clonotype: Given a much more abundant clone one base away, this may be a read error. This chain links TRBV18 with TRBJ1-1; no reliable D call. Trimming stripped 5 bases from V and 4 bases from J, with 11 bases between. This CDR3 has 13 amino acids. Germline V gives CDR1 KGHSH, CDR2 LQKENI. The CDR3 DNA follows: TGTGCCAGCTCAACAAGTGACCGCACTGAAGCTTTCTTT. It encodes CASSTSDRTEAFF.

This clonotype was counted many times. Here the CDR3 reads CSVYSESGNTIYF. The CDR3 DNA reads as TGCAGCGTATACTCCGAATCTGGAAACACCATATATTTT. J is TRBJ1-3 and V is TRBV29-1, with no clear D. Germline V gene sequence: CDR1 SQVTM, CDR2 ANQGSEA. Between the trimmed V and J ends, which lost 6 bases and 1 base, there was a span of 10 bases. This CDR3 region has 13 residues.

The chain combines TRBV6-1 with TRBJ1-6; D is undetermined. Germline V CDR1 and CDR2: MNHNS, SASEGT. V dropped 4 bases and J dropped 6 bases, with 10 bases sitting between them. This CDR3 is 14 amino acids long. The CDR3 loop is CASSVGQVNSPLHF. The CDR3 DNA reads TGTGCCAGCAGTGTAGGGCAAGTTAATTCACCCCTCCACTTT.

Within the sample, this clonotype is medium-sized. The CDR3 protein is CASFSVRGYTF. CDR3 sequence (DNA): TGTGCCAGCTTCAGCGTACGCGGCTACACCTTC. V and J are TRBV7-9 and TRBJ1-2; D ambiguous. From germline, CDR1 is SEHNR and CDR2 FQNEAQ (reference sequence). V was trimmed by 8 bases and J by 8 bases, leaving 12 bases between them. This CDR3 is 11 amino acids long. Drawing the rest from reference TRBV7-9 and TRBJ1-2, the complete variable domain is DTGVSQNPRHKITKRGQNVTFRCDPISEHNRLYWYRQTLGQGPEFLTYFQNEAQLEKSRLLSDRFSAERPKGSFSTLEIQRTEQGDSAMYLCASFSVRGYTFGSGTRLTVV.

By sample fraction, this clonotype is medium-sized. The V gene is TRBV5-1, the J gene TRBJ1-3; the D is unclear. The CDR3 runs to 17 residues. V gave up 6 bases and J gave up 0 bases, with 19 bases separating them. Germline V lookup: CDR1 SGHRS, CDR2 YFSETQ. The CDR3 DNA sequence: TGCGCCAGCAAGCCTGACGGAGAGCATTACTCTGGAAACACCATATATTTT. Translating it yields CASKPDGEHYSGNTIYF. The whole variable domain, remainder taken from reference TRBV5-1 and TRBJ1-3, is KAGVTQTPRYLIKTRGQQVTLSCSPISGHRSVSWYQQTPGQGLQFLFEYFSETQRNKGNFPGRFSGRQFSNSRSEMNVSTLELGDSALYLCASKPDGEHYSGNTIYFGEGSWLTVV.

This clonotype was observed many times. J is TRBJ1-5 and V is TRBV19, with TRBD1 identical over 7 bases. The CDR3 has 17 amino acids. J was trimmed by 2 bases and V by 1 base; bases with no gene match: 8. The germline V gene encodes CDR1 LNHDA and CDR2 SQIVND (reference sequence). This chain's CDR3 is CASSIGGGSGGNQPQHF. The CDR3 DNA reads TGTGCCAGTAGTATAGGAGGGGGCTCAGGGGGCAATCAGCCCCAGCATTTT.

The genes are TRBV2 and TRBJ2-1; D is uncertain. The CDR3 loop spans 11 amino acids. CDR1 is SNHLY and CDR2 is FYNNEI in the germline V gene. Between the trimmed V and J ends, which lost 5 bases and 6 bases, there was a span of 5 bases. The DNA for the CDR3 is TGTGCCAGCAGTTGGCGCAATGAGCAGTTCTTC. Translating it yields CASSWRNEQFF. The full variable domain, in which reference TRBV2 and TRBJ2-1 provide the parts outside the CDR3, is EPEVTQTPSHQVTQMGQEVILRCVPISNHLYFYWYRQILGQKVEFLVSFYNNEISEKSEIFDDQFSVERPDGSNFTLKIRSTKLEDSAMYFCASSWRNEQFFGPGTRLTVL.

The sample holds many counts of this clonotype. The CDR3 spells CASSQPGMNTEAFF. The CDR3 DNA reads TGTGCCAGCAGCCAACCGGGAATGAACACTGAAGCTTTCTTT. The V call is TRBV14, the J call TRBJ1-1, with D uncertain. V gave up 2 bases and J gave up 0 bases, with 7 bases separating them. In germline, CDR1 is SGHDN, CDR2 FVKESK. This CDR3 is built from 14 residues.

By sample fraction, this clonotype is medium-sized. The genes are TRBV6-6 and TRBJ2-7, with TRBD2 matching 9 bases. CDR1 MNHNY and CDR2 SVGAGI come from the germline V gene (reference sequence). Trimming removed 1 base from V and 0 bases from J; junction bases left unmatched: 4. CDR3 size: 16 residues. The CDR3 loop reads CASSYFSGGSSYEQYF. The CDR3, as DNA: TGTGCCAGCAGTTACTTTAGCGGGGGTAGCTCCTACGAGCAGTACTTC.

This clonotype counts as medium-sized. J is TRBJ2-2 and V is TRBV5-1, with D maybe TRBD2 (6 bases). CDR1 and CDR2 from the germline V gene are SGHRS and YFSETQ. CDR3 length: 17 residues. V lost 0 bases and J 8 bases, leaving 20 bases between the germline ends. Here the CDR3 reads CASSLAETRRDSGELFF. The CDR3 DNA reads TGCGCCAGCAGCTTGGCCGAGACTCGGCGGGATTCTGGGGAGCTGTTTTTT. Together with reference TRBV5-1 and TRBJ2-2, the CDR3 gives the full variable domain: KAGVTQTPRYLIKTRGQQVTLSCSPISGHRSVSWYQQTPGQGLQFLFEYFSETQRNKGNFPGRFSGRQFSNSRSEMNVSTLELGDSALYLCASSLAETRRDSGELFFGEGSRLTVL.

Sample share makes this clonotype medium-sized (0.01 to 0.1%). The chain uses TRBV5-1 and TRBJ1-2; D may be TRBD1 (5 bases). V lost 6 bases and J lost 5, with 20 bases in between. Germline CDR1 and CDR2: SGHRS and YFSETQ. CDR3 length: 15 residues. The CDR3 protein is CASILYLKDIYGYTF. The CDR3 nucleotides read TGCGCCAGCATATTGTACTTGAAGGACATATATGGCTACACCTTC. The whole variable domain, filled in from reference TRBV5-1 and TRBJ1-2, reads KAGVTQTPRYLIKTRGQQVTLSCSPISGHRSVSWYQQTPGQGLQFLFEYFSETQRNKGNFPGRFSGRQFSNSRSEMNVSTLELGDSALYLCASILYLKDIYGYTFGSGTRLTVV.

This clonotype was seen many times. The V gene is TRBV5-1, the J gene TRBJ2-3; possible D gene TRBD2, 7 bases. The CDR3 has 15 residues. V was shortened by 3 bases and J by 7 bases, with 18 bases between the two germline ends. Per the germline V gene, CDR1 is SGHRS and CDR2 is YFSETQ. CDR3 protein: CASSWRGGTEYTQYF. DNA for the CDR3: TGCGCCAGCAGCTGGAGGGGGGGGACGGAGTATACGCAGTATTTT. Using reference TRBV5-1 and TRBJ2-3 for the parts outside the CDR3, the full variable domain is KAGVTQTPRYLIKTRGQQVTLSCSPISGHRSVSWYQQTPGQGLQFLFEYFSETQRNKGNFPGRFSGRQFSNSRSEMNVSTLELGDSALYLCASSWRGGTEYTQYFGPGTRLTVL.

This clonotype was counted a few times. The chain combines TRBV24-1 with TRBJ2-2; D perhaps matches TRBD2 (6 bases). This CDR3 has 12 residues. Germline V lookup: CDR1 KGHDR, CDR2 SFDVKD. The V end lost 5 bases, the J end lost 6 bases, and 6 bases lay between the germline ends. The CDR3 DNA reads as TGTGCCACCAGTGCGGGGGCCGGGGAGCTGTTTTTT. Encoded protein: CATSAGAGELFF.

At least ten counts were recorded for this clonotype. V is TRBV5-4 and J is TRBJ2-7; D ambiguous. Germline CDR1 SGHNT, CDR2 YYREEE (reference sequence). Trimming cost V 0 bases and J 3 bases, with 10 bases left between them. CDR3 length: 14 residues. Here the CDR3 DNA reads TGTGCCAGCAGCTTGGTGGCTAGTGACTACGAGCAGTACTTC. This sequence encodes CASSLVASDYEQYF. Using reference TRBV5-4 and TRBJ2-7 for the parts outside the CDR3, the full variable domain is ETGVTQSPTHLIKTRGQQVTLRCSSQSGHNTVSWYQQALGQGPQFIFQYYREEENGRGNFPPRFSGLQFPNYSSELNVNALELDDSALYLCASSLVASDYEQYFGPGTRLTVT.

This clonotype was observed at least ten times. This chain links TRBV25-1 with TRBJ2-5; TRBD1 aligns across 11 bases. V shed 6 bases and J 4 bases; nucleotides not matched to a gene: 10. Germline V gene data show CDR1 as MGHDK and CDR2 as SYGVNS. The CDR3 length is 16 residues. CDR3 bases: TGTGCCAGCAGCCCCGGGACAGGGGGTTTCGGAGAGACCCAGTACTTC. Residues: CASSPGTGGFGETQYF.

The chain couples TRBV6-1 to TRBJ2-1, with D possibly TRBD1 on 6 matching bases. The CDR3 covers 14 residues. The V gene's germline CDR1 is MNHNS and CDR2 SASEGT. The ends were cut back, 5 bases at V and 5 bases at J, with 13 bases in the middle. DNA for the CDR3: TGTGCCAGCAGTAGGACCCAGGGGAACAATGAGCAGTTCTTC. This sequence encodes CASSRTQGNNEQFF.

In this sample, this clonotype turned up a few times. The rearrangement links TRBV6-6 to TRBJ1-2; no reliable D call. V was trimmed by 6 bases and J by 7 bases, leaving 18 bases between them. This CDR3 is 14 amino acids long. In germline, CDR1 is MNHNY, CDR2 SVGAGI (reference sequence). For the CDR3, the DNA is TGTGCCAGCAGCCGGAACAGAGGATTGGCTGGCTACACCTTC. Translation: CASSRNRGLAGYTF.

There are many counts of this clonotype. The V gene is TRBV18, the J gene TRBJ2-1, with 11 bases lining up with TRBD2. V shed 3 bases and J 8 bases; nucleotides not matched to a gene: 15. Looked up from germline, CDR1 is KGHSH and CDR2 is LQKENI. The CDR3 totals 18 residues. CDR3 in amino acids: CASSPPSLAGGRRDEQFF. The CDR3 nucleotides read TGTGCCAGCTCACCTCCTTCTTTAGCGGGGGGGCGGCGCGATGAGCAGTTCTTC.

This clonotype was picked up many times. V is TRBV9 and J is TRBJ1-2; tentative D call: TRBD1 (5 bases). V dropped 4 bases and J dropped 2 bases, with 18 bases sitting between them. Per germline, CDR1 SGDLS and CDR2 YYNGEE. The CDR3 extends over 16 amino acids. The CDR3 loop reads CASSTQTGTANYGYTF. CDR3 nucleotide sequence: TGTGCCAGCAGCACGCAGACCGGGACCGCGAACTATGGCTACACCTTC.

The V gene is TRBV7-9, the J gene TRBJ1-5; TRBD1 might be the D (5 bases). This CDR3 is 12 amino acids long. From germline, CDR1 is SEHNR and CDR2 FQNEAQ (reference sequence). Between the trimmed V and J ends, which lost 8 bases and 9 bases, there was a span of 14 bases. For the CDR3, the DNA is TGTGCCAGCGGTACAAACACAGGGCCCCAGCATTTT. It is translated as CASGTNTGPQHF.

This clonotype showed up just a few times. This sequence joins TRBV5-5 and TRBJ2-7; D unclear. The CDR3 extends over 13 amino acids. Trimming pared 4 bases from V and 5 bases from J, leaving 13 bases between. Germline V gene data show CDR1 as SGHKS and CDR2 as YYEKEE (reference sequence). Here the CDR3 reads CASSPFVGHEQYF. In DNA, the CDR3 is TGTGCCAGCAGCCCCTTCGTCGGGCACGAGCAGTACTTC.